This TCR beta chain was profiled in a study of OX40 agonist ivuxolimab in advanced cancers. CDR3 length: 14 residues. Germline assignment: CDR1 MDHEN and CDR2 SYDVKM. V was trimmed by 7 bases and J by 1 base, leaving 13 bases between them. This table comes from immunoSEQ multiplex PCR, and its TCRdb copy is limited to in-frame clones, with some not included. The data hold around 65,000 clones, with 88% observed a single time. The TCR comes from an adult with an advanced solid tumor such as melanoma, head and neck, liver or kidney cancer. The sample in question was CD4+ or CD8+ T cells sorted from blood, obtained in a trial of the OX40 agonist ivuxolimab. V and J are TRBV28 and TRBJ1-1; weak D call: TRBD1 (6 bases). CDR3 nucleotides: TGTGCCAGCATCCAGGGGAATTCGAACACTGAAGCTTTCTTT. Translated: CASIQGNSNTEAFF.